The next 16 T cell receptor beta chains were all read from a single sample in a study of cytomegalovirus exposure and HLA in healthy donors. A multiplex PCR was run with 60 Vbeta primers and 13 Jbeta primers. Using immunoSEQ multiplex PCR, the repertoire was profiled, and TCRdb retains in-frame clones only, with some absent. The table for this sample gives some 130,000 clones. The sample comprised PBMCs. The receptors stem from a woman in her thirties or forties in good health and CMV-seropositive.

The rearrangement joins TRBV18 to TRBJ1-2; 8 bases line up with TRBD1. Germline V gene data show CDR1 as KGHSH and CDR2 as LQKENI. The J segment lost 7 bases and the V segment lost 2 bases, leaving 6 bases of the junction unmatched. This CDR3 is built from 14 residues. CDR3 bases: TGTGCCAGCTCACCATCAGGGGGCGGGTCTGGCTACACCTTC. Residues: CASSPSGGGSGYTF.

This chain links TRBV28 with TRBJ1-5, with 10 bases fitting TRBD1. Germline lookup yields CDR1 MDHEN and CDR2 SYDVKM. CDR3 size: 15 residues. Unmatched junction bases numbered 4, after V lost 6 bases and J lost 2 bases. CDR3 region: CASSRQGAGNQPQHF. The DNA for the CDR3 is TGTGCCAGCAGCCGACAGGGGGCAGGCAATCAGCCCCAGCATTTT. The full variable domain, in which reference TRBV28 and TRBJ1-5 provide the parts outside the CDR3, is DVKVTQSSRYLVKRTGEKVFLECVQDMDHENMFWYRQDPGLGLRLIYFSYDVKMKEKGDIPEGYSVSREKKERFSLILESASTNQTSMYLCASSRQGAGNQPQHFGDGTRLSIL.

The J gene is TRBJ1-5, the V gene TRBV29-1, with 10 nucleotides matching TRBD1. V trimming: 6 bases; J trimming: 7 bases; junction bases outside the gene matches: 6. The CDR3 has 13 amino acids. The germline V gene encodes CDR1 SQVTM and CDR2 ANQGSEA. The CDR3 nucleotides read TGCAGCGTCGCCCGGGACAGGGGACAGCCCCAGCATTTT. Translated: CSVARDRGQPQHF.

The chain couples TRBV30 to TRBJ1-2; the match to TRBD1 covers 11 bases. Germline V gives CDR1 GTSNPN, CDR2 SVGIG (reference sequence). Trimming cost V 5 bases and J 10 bases; bases outside gene matches: 9. The length of the CDR3 is 13 residues. CDR3 loop: CAWLAGTGGPYTF. The CDR3 DNA reads TGTGCCTGGTTAGCCGGGACAGGGGGACCCTACACCTTC. The entire variable domain, with the rest obtained from reference TRBV30 and TRBJ1-2, is as follows: SQTIHQWPATLVQPVGSPLSLECTVEGTSNPNLYWYRQAAGRGLQLLFYSVGIGQISSEVPQNLSASRPQDRQFILSSKKLLLSDSGFYLCAWLAGTGGPYTFGSGTRLTVV.

V is TRBV6-1 and J is TRBJ1-1; D is unresolved. This CDR3 is built from 12 residues. V dropped 3 bases and J dropped 4 bases, with 6 bases sitting between them. Per the germline V gene, CDR1 is MNHNS and CDR2 is SASEGT. The CDR3 loop reads CASSDPFTEAFF. The CDR3 DNA reads as TGTGCCAGCAGTGACCCCTTCACTGAAGCTTTCTTT.

CDR3 region: CASSLSVSSNQPQHF. In nucleotides, the CDR3 is TGTGCCAGCAGTTTATCGGTCAGTAGCAATCAGCCCCAGCATTTT. This sequence joins TRBV27 and TRBJ1-5; D remains ambiguous. The length of the CDR3 is 15 residues. Germline CDR1 MNHEY, CDR2 SMNVEV (reference sequence). Trimming left V 0 bases short and J 0 bases short, with 6 bases between.

The chain is built from TRBV29-1 and TRBJ2-3, with D perhaps matching TRBD1 (7 bases). Per germline, CDR1 SQVTM and CDR2 ANQGSEA. V lost 2 bases and J lost 2, with 17 bases in between. The CDR3 has 16 residues. CDR3 nucleotides: TGCAGCGTTGAATTTGGAGGGGGCGGGATCACAGATACGCAGTATTTT. It specifies CSVEFGGGGITDTQYF.

The chain couples TRBV6-5 to TRBJ2-5; D gene uncertain. The germline V gene has CDR1 MNHEY and CDR2 SVGAGI. The CDR3 has 14 amino acids. The V end lost 6 bases, the J end lost 4 bases, and 15 bases lay between the germline ends. The chain's CDR3 is CASSRVGRLETQYF. The DNA of the CDR3 is TGTGCCAGCAGCCGCGTAGGTAGACTAGAGACCCAGTACTTC.

The rearrangement uses TRBV5-6 and TRBJ2-1, with unresolved D. Between the trimmed V and J ends, which lost 0 bases and 7 bases, there was a span of 8 bases. Germline V lookup: CDR1 SGHDT, CDR2 YYEEEE. This CDR3 spans 13 amino acids. CDR3 amino acids: CASSLALENEQFF. In DNA form, the CDR3 reads TGTGCCAGCAGCTTGGCCTTGGAGAATGAGCAGTTCTTC.

The J gene is TRBJ1-2, the V gene TRBV7-8; no definite D call. V gave up 2 bases and J gave up 5 bases, with 21 bases separating them. The CDR3 extends over 17 amino acids. Germline V gene lookup returns CDR1 SGHVS and CDR2 FQNEAQ. The CDR3 coding sequence is TGTGCCAGCAGCTTAAGGGAGGACCCTAAACTTTCTTATGGCTACACCTTC. This translates into CASSLREDPKLSYGYTF.

The chain uses TRBV9 and TRBJ1-5; D uncertain. The CDR3 is 17 residues long. V lost 1 base and J 0 bases, leaving 14 bases between the germline ends. The germline CDR1 and CDR2 sequences are SGDLS and YYNGEE. CDR3: CASSVNLQARSNQPQHF. CDR3 bases: TGTGCCAGCAGCGTAAATCTCCAGGCTCGTAGCAATCAGCCCCAGCATTTT.

The chain uses TRBV6-5 and TRBJ1-5; 7 nucleotides align to TRBD1. This CDR3 contains 13 residues. Germline CDR1 and CDR2: MNHEY and SVGAGI. J lost 5 bases, V lost 10 bases, and 8 bases had no gene match. The CDR3 loop reads CATTRGRDQPQHF. The CDR3 nucleotides read TGTGCCACGACGAGGGGGCGCGATCAGCCCCAGCATTTT.

This rearrangement joins TRBV13 to TRBJ2-7; TRBD1 agrees at 7 bases. CDR1 is PRHDT and CDR2 is FYEKMQ in the germline V gene (reference sequence). The CDR3 sequence is 13 residues long. The ends lost 1 base at V and 6 bases at J; junction bases unmatched: 3. The CDR3 nucleotides are TGTGCCAGCAGCTTAGCGGGACAGTTCGAGCAGTACTTC. Amino acid sequence: CASSLAGQFEQYF.

V usage is TRBV27 and J usage is TRBJ2-1; D gene ambiguous. The V gene's germline CDR1 is MNHEY and CDR2 SMNVEV (reference sequence). The CDR3 sequence is 14 residues long. V was pared by 3 bases and J by 0 bases, with 6 bases between. Here the CDR3 reads CASSFRGSYNEQFF. CDR3 nucleotide sequence: TGTGCCAGCAGTTTTAGAGGCTCCTACAATGAGCAGTTCTTC.

The chain combines TRBV6-5 with TRBJ1-2; weak D call: TRBD1 (6 bases). Trimming shortened V by 4 bases and J by 5 bases, and 17 bases separated the two germline ends. The CDR3 has 15 amino acids. The germline V gene encodes CDR1 MNHEY and CDR2 SVGAGI. The CDR3 spells CASSFGTPSGYGYTF. The CDR3 nucleotides read TGTGCCAGCAGTTTTGGGACACCTTCGGGTTATGGCTACACCTTC.

The chain uses TRBV5-1 and TRBJ2-1; 12 bases agree with TRBD2. The CDR3 totals 17 residues. Trimming cost V 0 bases and J 5 bases; bases outside gene matches: 6. Per the germline V gene, CDR1 is SGHRS and CDR2 is YFSETQ. The CDR3 DNA follows: TGCGCCAGCAGCTTGGTGGCTAGCGGGAGGGGGAACAATGAGCAGTTCTTC. It yields the protein CASSLVASGRGNNEQFF.